This T cell receptor beta chain was obtained from a study of response to subunit inactivated influenza vaccine. Points from the study as a whole: The authors suggested that every seasonal influenza vaccination recruits few new T cells.

TCRdb fed the RT-PCR reads into MiXCR, producing one record per CDR3 protein. The data show around 470,000 distinct CDR3 sequences, approximately 6.9% seen once. Trimming cost V 4 bases and J 6 bases; bases outside gene matches: 2. The CDR3 sequence is 14 residues long. The germline V gene encodes CDR1 LGHDT and CDR2 YNNKEL (reference sequence). This clonotype occurred a few times. Its cognate antigen is unknown. This receptor was taken from a man aged 50 to 69 who received an inactivated influenza vaccine. Specimen: PBMCs from blood, collected around 25 months after vaccination. The rearrangement uses TRBV3-1 and TRBJ2-4, with 11 bases fitting TRBD1. CDR3 region: CASSRTGGANIQYF. As DNA, the CDR3 is TGTGCCAGCAGCCGGACAGGGGGCGCAAACATTCAGTACTTC. The whole variable domain, filled in from reference TRBV3-1 and TRBJ2-4, reads DTAVSQTPKYLVTQMGNDKSIKCEQNLGHDTMYWYKQDSKKFLKIMFSYNNKELIINETVPNRFSPKSPDKAHLNLHINSLELGDSAVYFCASSRTGGANIQYFGAGTRLSVL.